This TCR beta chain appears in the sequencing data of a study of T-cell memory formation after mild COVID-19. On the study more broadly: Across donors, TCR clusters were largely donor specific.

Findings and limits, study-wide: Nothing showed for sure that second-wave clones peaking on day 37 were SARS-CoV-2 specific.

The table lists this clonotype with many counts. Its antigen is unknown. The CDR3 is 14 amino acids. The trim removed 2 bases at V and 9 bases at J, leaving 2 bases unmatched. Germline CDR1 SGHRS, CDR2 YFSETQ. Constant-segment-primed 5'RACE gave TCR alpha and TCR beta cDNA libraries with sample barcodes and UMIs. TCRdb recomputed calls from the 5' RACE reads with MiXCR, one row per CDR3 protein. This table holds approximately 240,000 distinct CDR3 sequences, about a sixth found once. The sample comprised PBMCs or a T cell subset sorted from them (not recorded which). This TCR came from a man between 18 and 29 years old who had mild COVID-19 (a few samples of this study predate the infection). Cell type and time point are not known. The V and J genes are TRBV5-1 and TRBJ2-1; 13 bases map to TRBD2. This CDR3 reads CASSLLAGGFEQFF. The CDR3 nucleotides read TGCGCCAGCAGCTTACTAGCGGGGGGGTTTGAGCAGTTCTTC.